This TCR beta chain was sequenced for a study of cytomegalovirus exposure and HLA in healthy donors. General study results and limits: In vitro data verified a few CMV-associated chains as specific for CMV antigens.

Although they were nominally healthy when sampled, donors likely had unrecorded immune exposures. This clone was seen just once. No antigen is known for it. PCR used 60 Vbeta primers and 13 Jbeta primers. Assay used: immunoSEQ multiplex PCR; TCRdb lists only in-frame clones, some missing. Of approximately 260,000 clones listed, nearly 95% are singletons. The CDR3 loop spans 16 amino acids. V dropped 6 bases and J dropped 1 base, with 18 bases sitting between them. Germline CDR1 and CDR2: MDHEN and SYDVKM. V and J are TRBV28 and TRBJ1-1; D uncertain. The receptor comes from a girl aged 2 to 10 in good health and CMV-seronegative. The sample consisted of PBMCs. This chain's CDR3 is CASSPPYLFSNTEAFF. Written as DNA, the CDR3 is TGTGCCAGCAGCCCCCCCTATTTATTCTCGAACACTGAAGCTTTCTTT.